A selection of T cell receptor beta chains follows, all from one sample in a study of regulatory T cells in long-lasting Graves disease. TCRdb processed the multiplex PCR reads anew with MiXCR; each CDR3 protein has one entry. The repertoire holds over 300,000 distinct CDR3 sequences, with about 18% as singletons. Sequencing was performed on peripheral blood mononuclear cells (PBMCs), taken when the disease was refractory, from a patient treated with antithyroid drugs. Receptors originate from a female donor with Graves disease. Both conserved end residues are part of each CDR3. The D gene is left open where the match is weak. Rows give clone size only sometimes, using once, few, many, or a class for an expanded clone.

d_call	clone_size	v_call	j_call	cdr3_nt	cdr3_aa
TRBD2	many	TRBV30	TRBJ2-5	TGTGCCTGGACAGCGGGGATTGGAGAGACCCAGTACTTC	CAWTAGIGETQYF
.	many	TRBV6-1	TRBJ2-5	TGTGCCAGCAGTGAAGCTGTCGGCGGGGAGACCCAGTACTTC	CASSEAVGGETQYF
.	many	TRBV28	TRBJ2-7	TGTGCCAGCAGTTTATCGGTAGTCTACGAGCAGTACTTC	CASSLSVVYEQYF
.	once	TRBV5-1	TRBJ2-5	TGCGCCAGCAGCTTGGTGGCAGCCAAACAAGAGACCCAGTACTTC	CASSLVAAKQETQYF
.	.	TRBV5-1	TRBJ2-6	TGCGCCAGCAGCTTGGGTGCAACTAGTACCGGGGCCAACGTCCTGACTTTC	CASSLGATSTGANVLTF
.	many	TRBV11-2	TRBJ2-7	TGTGCCAGCACCTTTGGCCCAGGACTCGAGCAGTACTTC	CASTFGPGLEQYF
.	many	TRBV7-8	TRBJ2-5	TGTGCCAGCAGCTTAGCGGGAGTGCTCTGGGAGACCCAGTACTTC	CASSLAGVLWETQYF
.	many	TRBV20-1	TRBJ2-5	TGCAGTGCTAGAGGCGGAGGACTTTTCCAAGAGACCCAGTACTTC	CSARGGGLFQETQYF
.	many	TRBV3-1	TRBJ1-2	TGTGCCAGCAGTCTCCGGGACTATGGCTACACCTTC	CASSLRDYGYTF
.	many	TRBV6-1	TRBJ1-4	TGTGCCAGCACCCGAACTCCGGACATGGGAGAAAAACTGTTTTTT	CASTRTPDMGEKLFF
TRBD1	many	TRBV11-1	TRBJ1-1	TGTGCCAGCAGCACCGGGACAGACCGAATGGTGAACACTGAAGCTTTCTTT	CASSTGTDRMVNTEAFF